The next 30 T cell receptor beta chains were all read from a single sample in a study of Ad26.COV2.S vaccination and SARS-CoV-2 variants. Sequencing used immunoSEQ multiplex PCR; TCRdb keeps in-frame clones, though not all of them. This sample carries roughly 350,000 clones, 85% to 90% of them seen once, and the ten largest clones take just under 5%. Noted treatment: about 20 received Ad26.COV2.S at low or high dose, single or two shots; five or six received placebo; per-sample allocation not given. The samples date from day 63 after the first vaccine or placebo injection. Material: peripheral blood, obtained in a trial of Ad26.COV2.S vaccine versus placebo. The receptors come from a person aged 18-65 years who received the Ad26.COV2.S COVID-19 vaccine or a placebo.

CDR3 sequence: CASSYRTGRSGYTF. The CDR3 coding sequence is TGTGCCAGCAGTTACCGGACAGGGCGAAGTGGCTACACCTTC. V usage is TRBV6-5 and J usage is TRBJ1-2; 8 positions agree with TRBD1. The V and J ends lost 2 bases and 7 bases, in that order; junction bases with no gene match: 6. The CDR3 covers 14 residues. Germline V CDR1 and CDR2: MNHEY, SVGAGI.

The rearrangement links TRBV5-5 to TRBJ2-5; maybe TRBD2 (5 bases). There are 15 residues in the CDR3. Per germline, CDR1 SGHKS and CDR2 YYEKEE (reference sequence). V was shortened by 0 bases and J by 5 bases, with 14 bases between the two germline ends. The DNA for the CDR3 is TGTGCCAGCAGCTTGGCTGGTTCGAGGGTTGAGACCCAGTACTTC. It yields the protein CASSLAGSRVETQYF.

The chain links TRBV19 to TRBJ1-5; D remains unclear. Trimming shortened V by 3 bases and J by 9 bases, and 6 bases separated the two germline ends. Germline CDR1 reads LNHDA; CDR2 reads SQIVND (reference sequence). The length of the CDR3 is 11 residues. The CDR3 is CASSMGWPQHF. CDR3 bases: TGTGCCAGTAGTATGGGGTGGCCCCAGCATTTT.

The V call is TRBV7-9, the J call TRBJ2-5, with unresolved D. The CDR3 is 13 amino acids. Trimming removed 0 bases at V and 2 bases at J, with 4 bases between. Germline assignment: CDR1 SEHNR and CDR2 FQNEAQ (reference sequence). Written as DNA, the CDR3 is TGTGCCAGCAGCTTAGCAGCGCAAGAGACCCAGTACTTC. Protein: CASSLAAQETQYF.

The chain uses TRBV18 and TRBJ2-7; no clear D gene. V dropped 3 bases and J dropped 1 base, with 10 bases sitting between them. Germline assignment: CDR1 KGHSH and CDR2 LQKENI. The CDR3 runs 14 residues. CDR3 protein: CASSPDRGSYEQYF. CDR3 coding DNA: TGTGCCAGCTCACCCGACCGAGGTTCCTACGAGCAGTACTTC.

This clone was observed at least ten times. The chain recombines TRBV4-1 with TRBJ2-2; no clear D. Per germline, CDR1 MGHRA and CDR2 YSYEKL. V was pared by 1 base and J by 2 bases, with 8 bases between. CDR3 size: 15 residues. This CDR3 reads CASSQGSYNTGELFF. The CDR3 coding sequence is TGCGCCAGCAGCCAAGGGTCTTACAACACCGGGGAGCTGTTTTTT.

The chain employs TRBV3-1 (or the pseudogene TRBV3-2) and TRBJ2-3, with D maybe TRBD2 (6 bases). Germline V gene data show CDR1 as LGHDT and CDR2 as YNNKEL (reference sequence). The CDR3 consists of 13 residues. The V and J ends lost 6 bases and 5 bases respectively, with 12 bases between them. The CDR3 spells CASRRDLLDTQYF. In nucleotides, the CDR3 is TGTGCCAGCAGGCGGGACCTCCTAGATACGCAGTATTTT.

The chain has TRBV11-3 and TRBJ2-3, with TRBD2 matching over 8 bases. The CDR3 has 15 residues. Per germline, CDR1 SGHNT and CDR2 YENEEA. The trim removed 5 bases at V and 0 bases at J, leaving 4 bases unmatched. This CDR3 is CASSQSGGSTDTQYF. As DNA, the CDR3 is TGTGCCAGCAGCCAAAGCGGGGGTAGCACAGATACGCAGTATTTT.

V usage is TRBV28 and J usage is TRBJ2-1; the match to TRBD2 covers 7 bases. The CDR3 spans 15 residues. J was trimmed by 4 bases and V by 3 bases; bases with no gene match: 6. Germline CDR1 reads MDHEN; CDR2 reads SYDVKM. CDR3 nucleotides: TGTGCCAGCAGTTTGGGCGGGAGTAGGTACAATGAGCAGTTCTTC. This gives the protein CASSLGGSRYNEQFF.

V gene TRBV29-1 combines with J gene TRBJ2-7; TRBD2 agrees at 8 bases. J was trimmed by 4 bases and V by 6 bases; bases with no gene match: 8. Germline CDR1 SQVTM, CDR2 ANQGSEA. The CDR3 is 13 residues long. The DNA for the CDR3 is TGCAGCGTGAGGGCGGGGGGTCGGTACGAGCAGTACTTC. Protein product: CSVRAGGRYEQYF.

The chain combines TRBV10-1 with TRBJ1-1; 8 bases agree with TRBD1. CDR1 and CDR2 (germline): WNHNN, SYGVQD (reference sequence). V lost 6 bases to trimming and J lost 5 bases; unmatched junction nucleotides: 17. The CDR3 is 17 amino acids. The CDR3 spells CASSEDREEGAWTEAFF. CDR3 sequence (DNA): TGCGCCAGCAGCGAGGACAGGGAGGAAGGGGCCTGGACTGAAGCTTTCTTT.

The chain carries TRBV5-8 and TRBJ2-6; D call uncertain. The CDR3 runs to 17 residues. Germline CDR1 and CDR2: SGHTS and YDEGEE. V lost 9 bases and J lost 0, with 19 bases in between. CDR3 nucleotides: TGTGCCATCCCAAACCCCCTCAAAGACTCTGGGGCCAACGTCCTGACTTTC. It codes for CAIPNPLKDSGANVLTF.

The CDR3 sequence is CASSYSRGATNEKLFF. CDR3 sequence (DNA): TGTGCCAGCAGTTACTCACGGGGGGCAACTAATGAAAAACTGTTTTTT. V usage is TRBV6-5 and J usage is TRBJ1-4, with D possibly being TRBD1 (5 bases). CDR1 MNHEY and CDR2 SVGAGI come from the germline V gene. Trimming took 0 bases from V and 0 from J, leaving 8 bases between them. The CDR3 loop spans 16 amino acids.

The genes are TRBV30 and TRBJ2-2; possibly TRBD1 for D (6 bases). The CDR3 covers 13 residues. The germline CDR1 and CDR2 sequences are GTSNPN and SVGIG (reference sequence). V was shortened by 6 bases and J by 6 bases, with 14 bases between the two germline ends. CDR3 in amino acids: CACRDHRAGELFF. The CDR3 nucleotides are TGTGCCTGCCGGGATCACAGGGCCGGGGAGCTGTTTTTT. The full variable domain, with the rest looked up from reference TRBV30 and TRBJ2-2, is SQTIHQWPATLVQPVGSPLSLECTVEGTSNPNLYWYRQAAGRGLQLLFYSVGIGQISSEVPQNLSASRPQDRQFILSSKKLLLSDSGFYLCACRDHRAGELFFGEGSRLTVL.

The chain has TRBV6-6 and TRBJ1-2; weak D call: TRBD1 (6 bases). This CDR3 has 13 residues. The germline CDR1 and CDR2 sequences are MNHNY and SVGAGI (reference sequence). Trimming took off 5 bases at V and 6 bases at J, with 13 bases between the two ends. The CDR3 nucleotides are TGTGCCAGCAGTCCTGACAGGCGTGATGGCTACACCTTC. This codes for CASSPDRRDGYTF.

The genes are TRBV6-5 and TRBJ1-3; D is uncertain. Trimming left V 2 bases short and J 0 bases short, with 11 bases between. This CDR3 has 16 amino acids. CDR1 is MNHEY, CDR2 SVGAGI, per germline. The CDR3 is CASSYRQLTSGNTIYF. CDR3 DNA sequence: TGTGCCAGCAGTTACAGGCAGCTTACCTCTGGAAACACCATATATTTT.

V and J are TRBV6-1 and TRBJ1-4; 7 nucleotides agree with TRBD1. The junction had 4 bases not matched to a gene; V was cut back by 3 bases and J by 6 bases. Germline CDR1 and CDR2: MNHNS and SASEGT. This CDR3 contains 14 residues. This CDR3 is CASSEGTDHEKLFF. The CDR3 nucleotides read TGTGCCAGCAGTGAGGGGACAGACCATGAAAAACTGTTTTTT.

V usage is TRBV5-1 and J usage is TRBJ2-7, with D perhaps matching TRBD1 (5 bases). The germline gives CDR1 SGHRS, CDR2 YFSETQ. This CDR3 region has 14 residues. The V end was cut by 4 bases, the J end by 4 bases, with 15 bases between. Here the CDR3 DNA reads TGCGCCAGCAGCCCCCTCGACAGACTTTACGAGCAGTACTTC. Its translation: CASSPLDRLYEQYF. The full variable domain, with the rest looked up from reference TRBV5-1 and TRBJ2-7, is KAGVTQTPRYLIKTRGQQVTLSCSPISGHRSVSWYQQTPGQGLQFLFEYFSETQRNKGNFPGRFSGRQFSNSRSEMNVSTLELGDSALYLCASSPLDRLYEQYFGPGTRLTVT.

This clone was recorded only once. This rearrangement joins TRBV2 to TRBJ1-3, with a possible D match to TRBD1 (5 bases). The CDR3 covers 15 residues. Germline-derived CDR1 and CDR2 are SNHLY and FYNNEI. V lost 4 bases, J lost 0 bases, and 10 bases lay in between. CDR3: CASSGTLTSGNTIYF. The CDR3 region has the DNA TGTGCCAGCAGTGGGACATTAACCTCTGGAAACACCATATATTTT.

CDR3 protein: CASSVGVVSNYGYTF. CDR3 in DNA: TGTGCCAGCAGCGTAGGCGTCGTCTCCAACTATGGCTACACCTTC. The J gene is TRBJ1-2, the V gene TRBV9; unclear D gene. V lost 0 bases to trimming and J lost 2 bases, with 11 bases between them. The germline gives CDR1 SGDLS, CDR2 YYNGEE. This CDR3 is 15 amino acids long.

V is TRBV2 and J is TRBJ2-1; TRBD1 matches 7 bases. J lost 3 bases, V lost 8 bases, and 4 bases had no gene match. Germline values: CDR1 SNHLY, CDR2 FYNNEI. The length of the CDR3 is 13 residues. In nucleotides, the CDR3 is TGTGCCAGCTCGGGACAGAACTACAATGAGCAGTTCTTC. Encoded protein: CASSGQNYNEQFF.

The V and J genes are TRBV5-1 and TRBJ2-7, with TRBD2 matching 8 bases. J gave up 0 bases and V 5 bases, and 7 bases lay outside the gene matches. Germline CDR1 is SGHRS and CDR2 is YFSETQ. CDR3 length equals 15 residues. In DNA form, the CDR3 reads TGCGCCAGCAGAGTTACTAGCGGCCGCTCCTACGAGCAGTACTTC. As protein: CASRVTSGRSYEQYF.

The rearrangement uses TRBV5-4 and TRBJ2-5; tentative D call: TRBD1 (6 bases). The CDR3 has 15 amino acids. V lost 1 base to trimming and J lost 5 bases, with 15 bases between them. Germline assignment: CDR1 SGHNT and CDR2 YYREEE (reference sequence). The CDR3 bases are TGTGCCAGCAGCTTGACCACAGGGCATTTGGAGACCCAGTACTTC. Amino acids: CASSLTTGHLETQYF.

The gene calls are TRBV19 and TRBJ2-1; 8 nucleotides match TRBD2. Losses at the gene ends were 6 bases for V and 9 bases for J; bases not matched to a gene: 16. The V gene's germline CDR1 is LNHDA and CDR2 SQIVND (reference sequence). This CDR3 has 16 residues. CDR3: CASRVRGTRSVGEQFF. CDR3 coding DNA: TGTGCCAGTAGGGTGAGGGGGACTAGGAGTGTAGGTGAGCAGTTCTTC.

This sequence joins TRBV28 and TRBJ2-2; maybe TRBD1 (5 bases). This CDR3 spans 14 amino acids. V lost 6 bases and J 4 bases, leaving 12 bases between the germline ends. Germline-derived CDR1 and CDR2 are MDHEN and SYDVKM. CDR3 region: CASSTGRGTGELFF. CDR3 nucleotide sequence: TGTGCCAGCAGCACAGGTCGAGGCACCGGGGAGCTGTTTTTT.

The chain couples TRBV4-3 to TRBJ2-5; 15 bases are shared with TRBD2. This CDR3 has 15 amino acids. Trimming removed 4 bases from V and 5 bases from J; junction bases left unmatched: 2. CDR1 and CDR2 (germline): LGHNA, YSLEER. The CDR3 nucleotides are TGCGCCAGCAGCCGAGGGACTAGCGGGGGGGAGACCCAGTACTTC. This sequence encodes CASSRGTSGGETQYF.

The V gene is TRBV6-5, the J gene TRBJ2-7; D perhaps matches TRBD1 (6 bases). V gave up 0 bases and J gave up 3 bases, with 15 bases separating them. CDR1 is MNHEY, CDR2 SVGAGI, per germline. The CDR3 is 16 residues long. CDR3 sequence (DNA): TGTGCCAGCAGTTACTCAACGACAGGTCTTGGCTACGAGCAGTACTTC. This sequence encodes CASSYSTTGLGYEQYF.

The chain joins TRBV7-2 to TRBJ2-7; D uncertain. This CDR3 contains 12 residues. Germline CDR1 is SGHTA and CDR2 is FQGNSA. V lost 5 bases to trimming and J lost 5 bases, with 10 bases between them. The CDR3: CASSQPRDEQYF. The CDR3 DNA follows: TGTGCCAGCAGCCAACCCCGGGACGAGCAGTACTTC.

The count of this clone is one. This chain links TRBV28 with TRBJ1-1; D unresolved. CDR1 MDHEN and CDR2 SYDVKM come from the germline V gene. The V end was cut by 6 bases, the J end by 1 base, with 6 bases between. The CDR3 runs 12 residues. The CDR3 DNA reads TGTGCCAGCAGCTCCGGGAACACTGAAGCTTTCTTT. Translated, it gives CASSSGNTEAFF.

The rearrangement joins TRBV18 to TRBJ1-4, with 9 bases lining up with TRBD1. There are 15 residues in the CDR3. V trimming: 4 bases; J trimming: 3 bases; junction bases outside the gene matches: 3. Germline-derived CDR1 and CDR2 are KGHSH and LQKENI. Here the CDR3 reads CASSLGQGPNEKLFF. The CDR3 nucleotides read TGTGCCAGCTCACTGGGACAGGGACCTAATGAAAAACTGTTTTTT.